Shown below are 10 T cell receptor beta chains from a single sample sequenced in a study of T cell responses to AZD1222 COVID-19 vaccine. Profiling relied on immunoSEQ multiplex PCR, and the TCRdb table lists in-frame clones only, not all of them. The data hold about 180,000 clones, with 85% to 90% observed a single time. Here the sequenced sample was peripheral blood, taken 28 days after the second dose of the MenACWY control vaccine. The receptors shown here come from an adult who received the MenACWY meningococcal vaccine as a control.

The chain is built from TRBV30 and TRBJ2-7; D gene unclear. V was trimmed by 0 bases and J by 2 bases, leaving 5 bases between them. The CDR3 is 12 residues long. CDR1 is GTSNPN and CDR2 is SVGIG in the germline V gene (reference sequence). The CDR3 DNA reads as TGTGCCTGGAGTGTAACGGCCTACGAGCAGTACTTC. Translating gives CAWSVTAYEQYF.

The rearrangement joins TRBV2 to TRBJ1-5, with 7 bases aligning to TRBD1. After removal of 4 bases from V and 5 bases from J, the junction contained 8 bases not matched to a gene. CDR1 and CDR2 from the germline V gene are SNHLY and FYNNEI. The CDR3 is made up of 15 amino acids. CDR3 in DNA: TGTGCCAGCAGTGGAGTGGCAGGGGGTTATCAGCCCCAGCATTTT. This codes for CASSGVAGGYQPQHF.

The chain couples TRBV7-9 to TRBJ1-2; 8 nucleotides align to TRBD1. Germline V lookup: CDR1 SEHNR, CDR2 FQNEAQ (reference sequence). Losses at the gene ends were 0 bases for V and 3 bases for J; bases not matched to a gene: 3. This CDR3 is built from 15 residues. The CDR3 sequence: CASSLAGTGDYGYTF. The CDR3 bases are TGTGCCAGCAGCTTAGCCGGGACAGGAGACTATGGCTACACCTTC.

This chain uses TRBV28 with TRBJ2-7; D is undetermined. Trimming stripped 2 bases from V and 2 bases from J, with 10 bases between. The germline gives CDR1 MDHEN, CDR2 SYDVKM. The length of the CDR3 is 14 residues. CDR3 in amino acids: CASSLGSAAYEQYF. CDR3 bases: TGTGCCAGCAGTTTAGGGTCGGCGGCCTACGAGCAGTACTTC. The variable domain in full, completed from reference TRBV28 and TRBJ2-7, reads DVKVTQSSRYLVKRTGEKVFLECVQDMDHENMFWYRQDPGLGLRLIYFSYDVKMKEKGDIPEGYSVSREKKERFSLILESASTNQTSMYLCASSLGSAAYEQYFGPGTRLTVT.

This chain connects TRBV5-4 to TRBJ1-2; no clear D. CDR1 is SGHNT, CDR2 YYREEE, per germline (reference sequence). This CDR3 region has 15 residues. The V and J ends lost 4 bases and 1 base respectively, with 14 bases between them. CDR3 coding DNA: TGTGCCAGCAGCCGGGCGCAATCATTTAACTATGGCTACACCTTC. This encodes CASSRAQSFNYGYTF. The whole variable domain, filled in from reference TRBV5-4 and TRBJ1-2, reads ETGVTQSPTHLIKTRGQQVTLRCSSQSGHNTVSWYQQALGQGPQFIFQYYREEENGRGNFPPRFSGLQFPNYSSELNVNALELDDSALYLCASSRAQSFNYGYTFGSGTRLTVV.

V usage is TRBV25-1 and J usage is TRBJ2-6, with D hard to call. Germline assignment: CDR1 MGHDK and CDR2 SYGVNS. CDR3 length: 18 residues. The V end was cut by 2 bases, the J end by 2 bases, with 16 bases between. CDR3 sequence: CASSERNSGGAGANVLTF. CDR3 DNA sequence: TGTGCCAGCAGTGAAAGAAATTCGGGTGGGGCTGGGGCCAACGTCCTGACTTTC.

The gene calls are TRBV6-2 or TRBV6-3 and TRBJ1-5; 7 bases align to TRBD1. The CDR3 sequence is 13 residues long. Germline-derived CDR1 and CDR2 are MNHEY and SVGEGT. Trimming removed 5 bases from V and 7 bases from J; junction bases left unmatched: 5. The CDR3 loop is CASSPRGWQPQHF. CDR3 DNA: TGTGCCAGCAGTCCCAGGGGGTGGCAGCCCCAGCATTTT.

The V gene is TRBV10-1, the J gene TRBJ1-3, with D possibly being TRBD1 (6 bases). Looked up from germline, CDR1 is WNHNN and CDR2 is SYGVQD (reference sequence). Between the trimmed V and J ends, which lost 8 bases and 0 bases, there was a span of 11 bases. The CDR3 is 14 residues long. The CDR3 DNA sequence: TGCGCCAGCTCGGACAGCCGCTCTGGAAACACCATATATTTT. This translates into CASSDSRSGNTIYF.

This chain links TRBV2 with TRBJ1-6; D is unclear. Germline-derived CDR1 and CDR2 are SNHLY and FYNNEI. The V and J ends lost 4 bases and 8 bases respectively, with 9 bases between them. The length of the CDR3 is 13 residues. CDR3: CASSAAGYSPLHF. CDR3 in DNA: TGTGCCAGCAGTGCCGCCGGGTATTCACCCCTCCACTTT.

In DNA form, the CDR3 reads TGTGCCAGCAGTGCCGGGGTGAAGATTGAAAAACTGTTTTTT. Amino acid sequence: CASSAGVKIEKLFF. The chain recombines TRBV2 with TRBJ1-4; D ambiguous. The CDR3 length is 14 residues. Germline loops: CDR1 SNHLY, CDR2 FYNNEI. Trimming took off 4 bases at V and 7 bases at J, with 13 bases between the two ends.